The source of this TCR beta chain is a study of cytomegalovirus exposure and HLA in healthy donors. Study-wide background: Early released data comprised 80 million or so unique TCRs from HLA-typed donors.

Trimming took 1 base from V and 5 from J; bases not matched to a gene: 5. The CDR3 is 15 amino acids. Germline V gives CDR1 SEHNR, CDR2 FQNEAQ (reference sequence). Amplification used 60 Vbeta primers and 13 Jbeta primers. The method was immunoSEQ multiplex PCR; TCRdb's version includes in-frame clones alone and lacks a portion of them. The table shows 150,000 or so clones, with about 69% occurring only once. Study-level findings and limits: Accurate prediction of most subjects' HLA-A and HLA-B alleles from TCR beta sequences was reported.

Points on this clone: Its matching antigen is unknown.

The chain is built from TRBV7-9 and TRBJ2-5, with 9 positions matching TRBD1. The receptor comes from a human donor in good health. Sequenced sample: PBMCs. The CDR3 sequence: CASSLVGTGRETQYF. In nucleotides, the CDR3 is TGTGCCAGCAGCTTAGTAGGGACAGGGAGGGAGACCCAGTACTTC.